A single T cell receptor beta chain is shown here with its context. What this receptor recognizes is not known. Per-base qualities were not stored, and no clone one base away is much larger. CDR1 and CDR2 are drawn from the germline V gene (reference sequence): GTSNPN, SVGIG. The CDR3, from cysteine to phenylalanine, totals 16 residues. CDR3 DNA is the only sequence kept; it has 48 bases, read in frame from the first base. V is shortened by 0 bases, J by 3 bases, and the region joining them spans 15 bases. The twin pairs came from the European Cystic Fibrosis Twin and Sibling Study Cohort, a cohort that recruited patients from 158 CF clinics across 14 European countries. Both zygosity and CFTR genotype were checked in-house, and zygosity was tested with multiplex PCR across nine short tandem repeat loci. Peripheral blood was taken from each twin, and clinical parameters were recorded on the day of blood sampling. Phenol/chloroform extraction was used to isolate genomic DNA from peripheral blood cells, and the DNA was then kept in TE buffer at 4 degrees C.

This record comes from a study of monozygotic twins with cystic fibrosis (TCRdb year 2021). Regarding the complete study: Barcoded libraries were prepared with roughly 15 PCR cycles from roughly 3 micrograms of fragmented DNA. The study compared TCR beta repertoires within and between 16 monozygotic twin pairs with cystic fibrosis to assess genetic influence on V and J gene usage. On the day blood was drawn, the twins' weight-for-height and FEVPerc (FEV1 disease centile) were ranked against those of the 950 to 1,200 cohort participants. Data for three of the twin pairs had been reported earlier in a different context. The cohort included ten female and six male twin pairs, mostly children and adolescents, aged roughly 2.0 to 36.4 years with a median of roughly 9.1 years.

The paper's findings and limits, for the study overall: The cohort was small, and no association was found between shared CDR3 numbers and age, concordance or disease severity. Monozygotic CF twin pairs shared significantly more nucleotide-identical clonotypes within each pair than unrelated CF individuals shared with one another (P = 0.000026, Mann-Whitney). V gene usage was most similar to the co-twin in 13 of 16 pairs, and J usage was most similar to the co-twin in 8 of 16 pairs, which suggests genetic constraints. Simpson clonality was generally low (median around 0.0095), suggesting a naive-dominated repertoire, with higher clonality in the most severely affected patients.

Following the manufacturer's instructions, the researchers used the immunoSEQ immune profiling system to amplify TCR beta CDR3 regions via multiplex PCR. An Illumina NextSeq system was used for sequencing. As for the authors' bioinformatics: The immunoSEQ Analyzer platform handled processing of the sequence data, and clonality was calculated by taking the square root of Simpson's index of productive rearrangements. Jensen-Shannon distance served as the measure of similarity in V and J usage, while OLGA was used to compute CDR3 generation probabilities. Shared CDR3 sequences were searched in the immuneACCESS database (August 2020) and in VDJdb (December 2020). Not all clones reach the TCRdb copy of this immuneACCESS table, which keeps in-frame sequences only. Checked studies attribute under half of the gap to unresolved V genes and leave the rest unexplained. For V, J and clone size, that table is used; D and trimming come from the DNA. Present in this sample are around 34,000 clones, under 95% of which were seen just once. The ten largest clones represent under 1% of the sample.

The TCR comes from a girl aged 2-10 years with cystic fibrosis. The source material was blood. This receptor chain uses TRBV30 and TRBJ2-1, and TRBD2 may be the D gene, going by 5 matching bases. DNA sequence: TGTGCCTGGAGTGTGGCTCCGGGATCTCGCTACAATGAGCAGTTCTTC. Its product reads: CAWSVAPGSRYNEQFF.